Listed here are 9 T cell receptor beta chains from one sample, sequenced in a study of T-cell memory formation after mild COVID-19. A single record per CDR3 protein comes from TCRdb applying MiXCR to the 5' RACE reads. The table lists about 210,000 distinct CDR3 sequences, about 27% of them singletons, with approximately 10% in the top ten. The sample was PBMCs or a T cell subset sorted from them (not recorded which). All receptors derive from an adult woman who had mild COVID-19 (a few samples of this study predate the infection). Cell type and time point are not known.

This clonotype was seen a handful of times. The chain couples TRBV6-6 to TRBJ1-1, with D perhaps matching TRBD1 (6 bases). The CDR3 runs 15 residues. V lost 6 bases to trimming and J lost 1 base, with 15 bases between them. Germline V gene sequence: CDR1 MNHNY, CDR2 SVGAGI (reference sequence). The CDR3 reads CASSPRDRTNTEAFF. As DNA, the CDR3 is TGTGCCAGCAGCCCACGCGACAGGACGAACACTGAAGCTTTCTTT.

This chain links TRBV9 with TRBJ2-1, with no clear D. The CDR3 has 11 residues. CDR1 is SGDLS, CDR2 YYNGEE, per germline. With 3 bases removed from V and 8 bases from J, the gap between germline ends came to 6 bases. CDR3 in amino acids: CASSDIHEQFF. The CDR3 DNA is TGTGCCAGCAGCGATATCCATGAGCAGTTCTTC.

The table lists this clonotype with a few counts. CDR3 coding DNA: TGTGCCAGCAGTTTTCGGGGGGGCTCATACAATGAGCAGTTCTTC. Amino acids: CASSFRGGSYNEQFF. The rearrangement links TRBV12-3 or TRBV12-4 to TRBJ2-1, with TRBD2 identical over 8 bases. V was pared by 3 bases and J by 4 bases, with 5 bases of the junction left unmatched. The CDR3 sequence is 15 residues long.

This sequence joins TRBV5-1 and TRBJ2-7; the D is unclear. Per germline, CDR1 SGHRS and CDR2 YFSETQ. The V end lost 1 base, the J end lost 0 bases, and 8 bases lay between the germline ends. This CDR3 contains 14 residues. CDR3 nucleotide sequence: TGCGCCAGCAGCTTGTCGGCCCTCTCCTACGAGCAGTACTTC. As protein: CASSLSALSYEQYF.

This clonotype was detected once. The CDR3 reads CASSYSTRGGYTF. DNA of the CDR3: TGTGCCAGCAGTTACTCGACCAGGGGAGGCTACACCTTC. The chain joins TRBV6-5 to TRBJ1-2; a possible D gene is TRBD1 (6 bases). Trimming removed 0 bases from V and 8 bases from J, with 10 bases in between. The germline V gene has CDR1 MNHEY and CDR2 SVGAGI. The CDR3 sequence is 13 residues long.

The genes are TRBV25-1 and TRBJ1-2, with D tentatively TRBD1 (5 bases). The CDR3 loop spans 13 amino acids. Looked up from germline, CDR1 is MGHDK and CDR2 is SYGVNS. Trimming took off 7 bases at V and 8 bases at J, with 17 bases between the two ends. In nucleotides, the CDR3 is TGTGCCAGCAATACCGGGGGGATAGGAGGCTACACCTTC. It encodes CASNTGGIGGYTF.

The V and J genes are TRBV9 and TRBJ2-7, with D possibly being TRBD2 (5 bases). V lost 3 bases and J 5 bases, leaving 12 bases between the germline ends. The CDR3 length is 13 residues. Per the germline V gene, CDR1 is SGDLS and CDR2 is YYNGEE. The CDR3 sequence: CASSGTSSNEQYF. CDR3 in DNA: TGTGCCAGCAGCGGGACTTCATCCAACGAGCAGTACTTC.

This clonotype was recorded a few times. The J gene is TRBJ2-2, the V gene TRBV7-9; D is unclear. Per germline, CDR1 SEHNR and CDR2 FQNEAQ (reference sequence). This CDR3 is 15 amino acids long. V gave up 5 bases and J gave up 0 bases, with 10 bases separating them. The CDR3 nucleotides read TGTGCCAGCAGCCTACGCAGTTCGAACACCGGGGAGCTGTTTTTT. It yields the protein CASSLRSSNTGELFF.

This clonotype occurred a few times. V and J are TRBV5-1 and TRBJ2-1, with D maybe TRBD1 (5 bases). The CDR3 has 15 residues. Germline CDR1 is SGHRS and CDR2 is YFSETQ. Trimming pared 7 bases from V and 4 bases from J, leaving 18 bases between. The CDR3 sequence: CASGFQGTPYNEQFF. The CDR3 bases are TGCGCCAGCGGGTTCCAGGGAACCCCGTACAATGAGCAGTTCTTC. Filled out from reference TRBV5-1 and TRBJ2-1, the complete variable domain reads KAGVTQTPRYLIKTRGQQVTLSCSPISGHRSVSWYQQTPGQGLQFLFEYFSETQRNKGNFPGRFSGRQFSNSRSEMNVSTLELGDSALYLCASGFQGTPYNEQFFGPGTRLTVL.